This T cell receptor beta chain was identified in a study of T cells after yellow fever vaccination. Study-wide findings and caveats: By day 5 rather than day 15, the secondary response had peaked, though it was weaker. Post-booster repertoires again held most primary-vaccination clones (about 95% CD4, around 90% CD8). Clonotypes found in both CD4 and CD8 compartments made up a small share.

The CDR3 contains 13 residues. CDR1 is SEHNR and CDR2 is FQNEAQ in the germline V gene (reference sequence). V lost 5 bases and J lost 4, with 11 bases in between. This clonotype showed up just a few times. Its matching antigen is unknown. A 5'RACE template-switching step, the method used to make TCR cDNA, added a universal primer site and UMIs. TCRdb re-analysed the 5' RACE reads in MiXCR, keeping a single row per CDR3 protein. This table has 300,000 to 400,000 distinct CDR3 sequences, roughly an eighth appearing once. The genes are TRBV7-9 and TRBJ1-2; the D gene is possibly TRBD1 (6 bases). The origin of this receptor is a man between 18 and 35 years old who received the YFV17D yellow fever vaccine. Source: CD4+ T cells sorted from PBMCs, taken 15 days after the yellow fever booster vaccination. The CDR3 here is CASSDQGGYGYTF. CDR3 in DNA: TGTGCCAGCAGCGACCAAGGGGGCTATGGCTACACCTTC.